Following are 23 T cell receptor beta chains from one sample sequenced in a study of PD-1 blockade in classical Hodgkin lymphoma. Repertoires were generated with immunoSEQ multiplex PCR, while TCRdb's copy carries only in-frame clones and drops some. This table holds some 23,000 clones, approximately 70% found once. Autologous stem cell transplantation was followed by relapse in every patient, and brentuximab vedotin exposure varied. The starting material was peripheral blood mononuclear cells (PBMCs), obtained at baseline. All receptors derive from a human donor with classical Hodgkin lymphoma.

The chain recombines TRBV29-1 with TRBJ1-6; no definite D call. The CDR3 totals 12 residues. The germline gives CDR1 SQVTM, CDR2 ANQGSEA. Trimming removed 4 bases from V and 7 bases from J, with 8 bases in between. The CDR3 region is CSVGDGNSPLHF. The CDR3 nucleotides are TGCAGCGTTGGAGACGGGAATTCACCCCTCCACTTT.

This chain links TRBV7-8 with TRBJ2-1; possibly TRBD1 for D (7 bases). The CDR3 runs 12 residues. V was pared by 4 bases and J by 15 bases, with 16 bases between. Germline CDR1 and CDR2: SGHVS and FQNEAQ. The CDR3 sequence: CASSSEGTERFF. The CDR3 DNA reads TGTGCCAGCAGCTCGGAGGGGACAGAGAGGTTCTTC.

This clone is termed medium-sized. This CDR3 is CASSDVPDNQPQHF. CDR3 DNA: TGTGCCAGCTCCGACGTACCAGACAATCAGCCCCAGCATTTT. V usage is TRBV18 and J usage is TRBJ1-5; D uncertain. Germline V lookup: CDR1 KGHSH, CDR2 LQKENI. The CDR3 totals 14 residues. The V and J ends lost 6 bases and 3 bases respectively, with 12 bases between them.

The CDR3 DNA reads TGTGCCAGCAGTACCCGGACAGGGGGCGCGATGGATGAAAAACTGTTTTTT. This codes for CASSTRTGGAMDEKLFF. This chain connects TRBV28 to TRBJ1-4; TRBD1 agrees at 11 bases. The V gene's germline CDR1 is MDHEN and CDR2 SYDVKM. This CDR3 region has 17 residues. The V gene end was trimmed by 5 bases and the J gene end by 6 bases; junction bases not matched to a gene: 11.

The V call is TRBV10-3, the J call TRBJ1-1; no clear D. The CDR3 has 11 residues. CDR1 is ENHRY, CDR2 SYGVKD, per germline. Trimming pared 4 bases from V and 3 bases from J, leaving 3 bases between. The CDR3 protein is CAISGYTEAFF. CDR3 DNA: TGTGCCATCAGTGGGTACACTGAAGCTTTCTTT.

The rearrangement joins TRBV6-6 to TRBJ1-1; the D gene is possibly TRBD1 (5 bases). The ends were cut back, 7 bases at V and 2 bases at J, with 14 bases in the middle. Germline loops: CDR1 MNHNY, CDR2 SVGAGI (reference sequence). The CDR3 length is 14 residues. The CDR3 bases are TGTGCCAGCAATCTACAGGCCCTCAACACTGAAGCTTTCTTT. It codes for CASNLQALNTEAFF.

This chain connects TRBV7-2 to TRBJ1-5; tentatively, D is TRBD1 (6 bases). The CDR3 covers 15 residues. With 0 bases removed from V and 2 bases from J, the gap between germline ends came to 8 bases. Germline V gene lookup returns CDR1 SGHTA and CDR2 FQGNSA. CDR3 in DNA: TGTGCCAGCAGCTTAGCAGGGGGAGGCAATCAGCCCCAGCATTTT. Amino acid sequence: CASSLAGGGNQPQHF.

This clone came up a few times. This chain uses TRBV6-1 with TRBJ1-1; D unclear. V was cut by 7 bases and J by 1 base, with 13 bases left in between. Germline values: CDR1 MNHNS, CDR2 SASEGT. The CDR3 length is 14 residues. CDR3 amino acids: CASITPFRNTEAFF. DNA for the CDR3: TGTGCCAGCATCACACCCTTCAGGAACACTGAAGCTTTCTTT.

This clone was observed once. The rearrangement links TRBV7-2 to TRBJ2-1; no reliable D call. Germline V gives CDR1 SGHTA, CDR2 FQGNSA. The CDR3 runs 15 residues. Deletions cut 5 bases from V and 0 bases from J, with 11 bases between. The CDR3 DNA reads as TGTGCCAGCAGCCCCGACGCGAGCTCCTACAATGAGCAGTTCTTC. This sequence encodes CASSPDASSYNEQFF.

The chain couples TRBV19 to TRBJ2-6; tentative D call: TRBD2 (6 bases). Trimming took off 1 base at V and 0 bases at J, with 19 bases between the two ends. CDR1 and CDR2 (germline): LNHDA, SQIVND (reference sequence). CDR3 length: 20 amino acids. The CDR3 sequence: CASSIGLGTGLLSGANVLTF. The CDR3 DNA is TGTGCCAGTAGTATAGGACTAGGGACGGGACTCCTCTCTGGGGCCAACGTCCTGACTTTC. Drawing the rest from reference TRBV19 and TRBJ2-6, the complete variable domain is DGGITQSPKYLFRKEGQNVTLSCEQNLNHDAMYWYRQDPGQGLRLIYYSQIVNDFQKGDIAEGYSVSREKKESFPLTVTSAQKNPTAFYLCASSIGLGTGLLSGANVLTFGAGSRLTVL.

J is TRBJ2-2 and V is TRBV11-2; 12 positions agree with TRBD2. There are 16 residues in the CDR3. J lost 6 bases, V lost 3 bases, and 5 bases had no gene match. Looked up from germline, CDR1 is SGHAT and CDR2 is FQNNGV. DNA for the CDR3: TGTGCCAGCAGCTTCTCTAGCGGGGGGGCCCCCGGGGAGCTGTTTTTT. Protein: CASSFSSGGAPGELFF.

The chain couples TRBV27 to TRBJ2-5; TRBD2 agrees at 10 bases. V lost 5 bases and J lost 5; bases outside the gene matches: 11. CDR1 and CDR2 (germline): MNHEY, SMNVEV (reference sequence). The CDR3 is 16 residues long. The CDR3: CASSRLKRGGRETQYF. CDR3 DNA: TGTGCCAGCAGTCGCCTTAAGCGGGGGGGCCGGGAGACCCAGTACTTC.

The chain couples TRBV4-1 to TRBJ2-7; 8 nucleotides agree with TRBD1. The CDR3 extends over 15 amino acids. Germline V gene sequence: CDR1 MGHRA, CDR2 YSYEKL. The V segment lost 0 bases and the J segment 0 bases; nucleotides outside the gene matches: 1. The CDR3 sequence: CASSQEGTGSYEQYF. DNA for the CDR3: TGCGCCAGCAGCCAAGAAGGGACAGGCTCCTACGAGCAGTACTTC.

CDR3 nucleotides: TGCAGCGTGGGGGGGGGCTTGACTTATGGCTACACCTTC. Protein sequence: CSVGGGLTYGYTF. V is TRBV29-1 and J is TRBJ1-2, with D perhaps matching TRBD1 (6 bases). The CDR3 is 13 residues long. The V end was cut by 6 bases, the J end by 5 bases, with 16 bases between. Germline CDR1 SQVTM, CDR2 ANQGSEA.

This clone came up a few times. The V call is TRBV7-8, the J call TRBJ2-1; tentative D call: TRBD2 (6 bases). V gave up 4 bases and J gave up 9 bases, with 13 bases separating them. This CDR3 has 13 residues. Germline CDR1 SGHVS, CDR2 FQNEAQ. The CDR3 DNA follows: TGTGCCAGCAGCTACGGACTATCTACTGAGCAGTTCTTC. Translated, it gives CASSYGLSTEQFF. Drawing the rest from reference TRBV7-8 and TRBJ2-1, the complete variable domain is GAGVSQSPRYKVAKRGQDVALRCDPISGHVSLFWYQQALGQGPEFLTYFQNEAQLDKSGLPSDRFFAERPEGSVSTLKIQRTQQEDSAVYLCASSYGLSTEQFFGPGTRLTVL.

In regard to this clone: Since a much larger clone is just one base distant, this may be a read error. CDR3 sequence: CANSPWGLGAFF. The DNA of the CDR3 is TGTGCCAACAGCCCATGGGGGCTGGGAGCTTTCTTT. V and J are TRBV7-9 and TRBJ1-1, with a tentative D call TRBD1 (6 bases). Germline-derived CDR1 and CDR2 are SEHNR and FQNEAQ (reference sequence). The CDR3 consists of 12 residues. Combining the CDR3 with reference TRBV7-9 and TRBJ1-1 gives the whole variable domain DTGVSQNPRHKITKRGQNVTFRCDPISEHNRLYWYRQTLGQGPEFLTYFQNEAQLEKSRLLSDRFSAERPKGSFSTLEIQRTEQGDSAMYLCANSPWGLGAFFGQGTRLTVV.

This clone appeared a few times. This chain connects TRBV4-1 to TRBJ2-5; TRBD2 is a possible D gene (5 bases). V gave up 0 bases and J gave up 0 bases, with 20 bases separating them. The CDR3 runs to 19 residues. Per germline, CDR1 MGHRA and CDR2 YSYEKL. CDR3 nucleotide sequence: TGCGCCAGCAGCCAAGATTGGGGAAGCGGCCCCTTGTACCAAGAGACCCAGTACTTC. Translating gives CASSQDWGSGPLYQETQYF.

The chain employs TRBV28 and TRBJ1-1; D is perhaps TRBD1 (5 bases). The CDR3 totals 16 residues. Trimming took off 6 bases at V and 3 bases at J, with 20 bases between the two ends. Germline lookup yields CDR1 MDHEN and CDR2 SYDVKM. The CDR3 DNA reads as TGTGCCAGCAGCCAATTGGCCTATCAGGGATACACTGAAGCTTTCTTT. Its translation is CASSQLAYQGYTEAFF.

CDR3 in DNA: TGTGCCAGCAGTACCCGACTAAACAGCTCCTACAATGAGCAGTTCTTC. It codes for CASSTRLNSSYNEQFF. The genes are TRBV27 and TRBJ2-1, with a weak D call TRBD2 (5 bases). CDR1 MNHEY and CDR2 SMNVEV come from the germline V gene (reference sequence). The CDR3 consists of 16 residues. Trimming stripped 5 bases from V and 0 bases from J, with 14 bases between.

The chain is built from TRBV7-9 and TRBJ1-5, with 9 bases that match TRBD1. The CDR3 consists of 15 residues. Germline CDR1 reads SEHNR; CDR2 reads FQNEAQ (reference sequence). The V segment lost 5 bases and the J segment 7 bases; nucleotides outside the gene matches: 9. CDR3 in DNA: TGTGCCAGCAGCCCCCGGGACAGGGAAGGCCAGCCCCAGCATTTT. Its translation: CASSPRDREGQPQHF.

The rearrangement joins TRBV28 to TRBJ2-1; 7 bases are shared with TRBD1. The CDR3 contains 14 residues. Germline V CDR1 and CDR2: MDHEN, SYDVKM. The ends lost 6 bases at V and 5 bases at J; junction bases unmatched: 7. The CDR3 DNA reads as TGTGCCAGCAGCCGACAGGGTACCCACAATGAGCAGTTCTTC. Its protein product is CASSRQGTHNEQFF.

The chain joins TRBV4-3 to TRBJ2-7, with TRBD2 matching 10 bases. This CDR3 region has 15 residues. The junction had 2 bases not matched to a gene; V was cut back by 3 bases and J by 0 bases. Germline CDR1 reads LGHNA; CDR2 reads YSLEER. CDR3 loop: CASSHSGGASYEQYF. The CDR3 DNA reads TGCGCCAGCAGCCACAGCGGGGGGGCCTCCTACGAGCAGTACTTC.

This clone came up a few times. The chain carries TRBV7-2 and TRBJ2-5; 7 nucleotides match TRBD1. The CDR3 totals 17 residues. Germline V gene lookup returns CDR1 SGHTA and CDR2 FQGNSA. The ends lost 1 base at V and 4 bases at J; junction bases unmatched: 12. The CDR3 DNA sequence: TGTGCCAGCAGCTTAGGGAGAGCAGGGGGAAACAGAGAGACCCAGTACTTC. Translated, it gives CASSLGRAGGNRETQYF.